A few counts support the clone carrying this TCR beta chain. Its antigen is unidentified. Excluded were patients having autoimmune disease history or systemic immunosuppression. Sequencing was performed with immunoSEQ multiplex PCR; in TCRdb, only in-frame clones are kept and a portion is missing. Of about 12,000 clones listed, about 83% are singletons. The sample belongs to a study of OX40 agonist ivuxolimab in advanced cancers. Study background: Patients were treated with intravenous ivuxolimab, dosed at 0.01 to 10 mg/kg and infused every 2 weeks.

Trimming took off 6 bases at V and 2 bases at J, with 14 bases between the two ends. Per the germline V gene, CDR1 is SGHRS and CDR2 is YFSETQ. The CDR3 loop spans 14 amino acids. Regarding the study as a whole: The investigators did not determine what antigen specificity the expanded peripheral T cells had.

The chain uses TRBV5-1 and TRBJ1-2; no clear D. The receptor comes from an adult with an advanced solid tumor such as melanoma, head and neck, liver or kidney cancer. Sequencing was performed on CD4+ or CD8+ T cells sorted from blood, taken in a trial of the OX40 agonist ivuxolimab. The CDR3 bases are TGCGCCAGCACAATGGGGAACGGAAACTATGGCTACACCTTC. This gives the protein CASTMGNGNYGYTF.